This entry lists 24 T cell receptor beta chains sequenced from one sample in a study of cytomegalovirus exposure and HLA in healthy donors. The PCR used 60 Vbeta and 13 Jbeta primers. Repertoires were generated with immunoSEQ multiplex PCR, while TCRdb's copy carries only in-frame clones and drops some. Among more than 95,000 clones listed, more than 70% were seen once. The specimen was PBMCs. Receptors were obtained from a man younger than 45 in good health and CMV-seronegative.

This clone was recorded once. The chain links TRBV19 to TRBJ1-5, with 7 bases identical to TRBD1. J gave up 0 bases and V 3 bases, and 5 bases lay outside the gene matches. Germline-derived CDR1 and CDR2 are LNHDA and SQIVND (reference sequence). The CDR3 sequence is 16 residues long. For the CDR3, the DNA is TGTGCCAGTAGTATCAGTGACAGGGTTAGCAATCAGCCCCAGCATTTT. It yields the protein CASSISDRVSNQPQHF.

In its sample, this clone was seen a few times. The junction departs from the called germline gene at one end, perhaps through a read error. This chain joins TRBV5-4 and TRBJ1-1, with D possibly matching TRBD1 (5 bases). The CDR3 is 14 amino acids. CDR1 is SGHNT, CDR2 YYREEE, per germline (reference sequence). The CDR3 DNA reads as TGCGCCAGCAGCAGGCCTAGGAGGGGCGATGAAGCTTTCTTT. It yields the protein CASSRPRRGDEAFF.

The rearrangement joins TRBV6-5 to TRBJ1-1, with D hard to call. The V gene lost 0 bases and the J gene lost 0 bases, with 5 bases spanning the gap. The CDR3 spans 14 residues. The V gene's germline CDR1 is MNHEY and CDR2 SVGAGI. In DNA form, the CDR3 reads TGTGCCAGCAGTTACTCGCCAGTGAACACTGAAGCTTTCTTT. It is translated as CASSYSPVNTEAFF.

This sequence joins TRBV5-1 and TRBJ2-2, with 8 bases lining up with TRBD1. Germline V gene lookup returns CDR1 SGHRS and CDR2 YFSETQ. CDR3 size: 16 residues. J was trimmed by 6 bases and V by 4 bases; bases with no gene match: 11. The CDR3 DNA sequence: TGCGCCAGCAGCGACCAAGGACAGGGAATCTCCGGGGAGCTGTTTTTT. Its translation is CASSDQGQGISGELFF. The complete variable domain, with remaining parts taken from reference TRBV5-1 and TRBJ2-2, reads KAGVTQTPRYLIKTRGQQVTLSCSPISGHRSVSWYQQTPGQGLQFLFEYFSETQRNKGNFPGRFSGRQFSNSRSEMNVSTLELGDSALYLCASSDQGQGISGELFFGEGSRLTVL.

The chain has TRBV18 and TRBJ2-3; 9 nucleotides agree with TRBD2. The CDR3 runs to 15 residues. The junction had 6 bases not matched to a gene; V was cut back by 4 bases and J by 4 bases. Germline CDR1 and CDR2: KGHSH and LQKENI. CDR3 in DNA: TGTGCCAGCTCACTTGCCGGCGGGGGGGCAGATACGCAGTATTTT. As protein: CASSLAGGGADTQYF.

This clone was counted only a few times. The chain is built from TRBV5-6 and TRBJ1-2; 9 nucleotides line up with TRBD1. CDR1 is SGHDT, CDR2 YYEEEE, per germline. Losses at the gene ends were 3 bases for V and 6 bases for J; bases not matched to a gene: 6. The CDR3 spans 14 residues. The DNA for the CDR3 is TGTGCCAGCAGCTGGGACAGGGTAATACATGGCTACACCTTC. This codes for CASSWDRVIHGYTF.

V usage is TRBV27 and J usage is TRBJ1-4; 9 nucleotides match TRBD1. Germline CDR1 MNHEY, CDR2 SMNVEV (reference sequence). The CDR3 is made up of 15 amino acids. V lost 5 bases to trimming and J lost 7 bases; unmatched junction nucleotides: 8. The CDR3 DNA follows: TGTGCCAGCAGTGTCCTACAGGGGGCGCGTGAAAAACTGTTTTTT. Amino acids: CASSVLQGAREKLFF. Filled out from reference TRBV27 and TRBJ1-4, the complete variable domain reads EAQVTQNPRYLITVTGKKLTVTCSQNMNHEYMSWYRQDPGLGLRQIYYSMNVEVTDKGDVPEGYKVSRKEKRNFPLILESPSPNQTSLYFCASSVLQGAREKLFFGSGTQLSVL.

V gene TRBV7-9 combines with J gene TRBJ1-1; D is uncertain. The germline gives CDR1 SEHNR, CDR2 FQNEAQ (reference sequence). This CDR3 has 11 amino acids. The V and J ends lost 3 bases and 3 bases respectively, with 2 bases between them. The CDR3 is CASSFYTEAFF. The DNA of the CDR3 is TGTGCCAGCAGCTTCTACACTGAAGCTTTCTTT.

This clone was seen just once. V is TRBV28 and J is TRBJ2-7; the D gene is possibly TRBD1 (5 bases). The V gene's germline CDR1 is MDHEN and CDR2 SYDVKM. Trimming shortened V by 1 base and J by 3 bases, and 10 bases separated the two germline ends. CDR3 size: 14 residues. The CDR3 DNA follows: TGTGCCAGCAGTTTATTGCCAGGGAACTACGAGCAGTACTTC. It specifies CASSLLPGNYEQYF.

This chain connects TRBV4-2 to TRBJ2-7; D might be TRBD1 (6 bases). Trimming took 1 base from V and 0 from J, leaving 7 bases between them. The CDR3 runs to 14 residues. CDR1 is LGHNA and CDR2 is YNFKEQ in the germline V gene. In DNA, the CDR3 is TGTGCCAGCAGCCAAGGGGACAACTCCTACGAGCAGTACTTC. Translated: CASSQGDNSYEQYF.

The chain combines TRBV5-6 with TRBJ1-1; 11 bases line up with TRBD1. The CDR3 is made up of 13 amino acids. Losses at the gene ends were 7 bases for V and 5 bases for J; bases not matched to a gene: 4. Germline V CDR1 and CDR2: SGHDT, YYEEEE. CDR3 DNA: TGTGCCAGCTTGGGACAGGGGGGGACTGAAGCTTTCTTT. Translation: CASLGQGGTEAFF.

This rearrangement joins TRBV5-5 to TRBJ2-1; 8 bases line up with TRBD2. The CDR3 is 16 residues long. Losses at the gene ends were 4 bases for V and 3 bases for J; bases not matched to a gene: 9. Germline lookup yields CDR1 SGHKS and CDR2 YYEKEE (reference sequence). CDR3 DNA: TGTGCCAGCAGCCACCTCCCGCGGGGGGTCTACAATGAGCAGTTCTTC. Encoded protein: CASSHLPRGVYNEQFF.

A few counts support this clone. The gene calls are TRBV11-3 and TRBJ2-7; 8 positions agree with TRBD1. The CDR3 totals 15 residues. The ends lost 3 bases at V and 1 base at J; junction bases unmatched: 5. Germline CDR1 and CDR2: SGHNT and YENEEA. CDR3 loop: CASSFPDRESYEQYF. CDR3 in DNA: TGTGCCAGCAGCTTCCCGGACAGGGAATCCTACGAGCAGTACTTC.

The chain joins TRBV19 to TRBJ2-7; D is unresolved. This CDR3 has 13 amino acids. The ends were cut back, 6 bases at V and 5 bases at J, with 14 bases in the middle. The germline V gene has CDR1 LNHDA and CDR2 SQIVND (reference sequence). Here the CDR3 reads CASSLGQVNEQYF. In nucleotides, the CDR3 is TGTGCCAGTAGCCTTGGGCAGGTCAACGAGCAGTACTTC. The variable domain in full, completed from reference TRBV19 and TRBJ2-7, reads DGGITQSPKYLFRKEGQNVTLSCEQNLNHDAMYWYRQDPGQGLRLIYYSQIVNDFQKGDIAEGYSVSREKKESFPLTVTSAQKNPTAFYLCASSLGQVNEQYFGPGTRLTVT.

Here the CDR3 reads CASSPLGLFDTGELFF. The CDR3 DNA is TGTGCCAGCAGCCCACTGGGGCTCTTTGACACCGGGGAGCTGTTTTTT. The genes are TRBV7-6 and TRBJ2-2; a possible D gene is TRBD1 (5 bases). Trimming cost V 5 bases and J 3 bases, with 16 bases left between them. Per the germline V gene, CDR1 is SGHVS and CDR2 is FNYEAQ. The CDR3 is made up of 16 amino acids.

A few counts support this clone. This chain connects TRBV5-6 to TRBJ1-2, with D unresolved. CDR3 length: 12 residues. Trimming took 4 bases from V and 3 from J, leaving 7 bases between them. The germline CDR1 and CDR2 sequences are SGHDT and YYEEEE. The CDR3 region has the DNA TGTGCCAGCAGCAGACGGGACTATGGCTACACCTTC. Translating gives CASSRRDYGYTF.

This chain uses TRBV9 with TRBJ2-1, with 7 bases fitting TRBD2. The ends lost 4 bases at V and 0 bases at J; junction bases unmatched: 7. The CDR3 extends over 16 amino acids. CDR1 SGDLS and CDR2 YYNGEE come from the germline V gene. CDR3: CASSTRLAYSYNEQFF. The DNA for the CDR3 is TGTGCCAGCAGCACCCGACTAGCTTACTCCTACAATGAGCAGTTCTTC.

This clone was counted a single time. CDR3 amino acids: CASRGSSYEQYF. The CDR3 region has the DNA TGTGCCTCCCGGGGGAGCTCCTACGAGCAGTACTTC. The chain is built from TRBV6-5 and TRBJ2-7, with D possibly matching TRBD2 (6 bases). Germline values: CDR1 MNHEY, CDR2 SVGAGI. Between the trimmed V and J ends, which lost 11 bases and 0 bases, there was a span of 11 bases. This CDR3 is 12 amino acids long.

In its sample, this clone was seen once. This rearrangement joins TRBV27 to TRBJ2-5, with 11 positions matching TRBD2. This CDR3 is 15 amino acids long. V shed 6 bases, J shed 1 base, and the junction held 4 bases outside the gene matches. Germline-derived CDR1 and CDR2 are MNHEY and SMNVEV (reference sequence). CDR3 in DNA: TGTGCCAGCAGACTAGCGGGGGACCCCCAAGAGACCCAGTACTTC. The encoded protein is CASRLAGDPQETQYF.

The rearrangement joins TRBV14 to TRBJ1-5, with D unresolved. Trimming left V 4 bases short and J 3 bases short, with 4 bases between. Looked up from germline, CDR1 is SGHDN and CDR2 is FVKESK. There are 12 residues in the CDR3. The CDR3 bases are TGTGCCAGCAGCCGGCCCAATCAGCCCCAGCATTTT. It encodes CASSRPNQPQHF.

Remarks on this clone: At one boundary the junction diverges from the germline segment, which might be a read error. V and J are TRBV7-9 and TRBJ2-2; 8 positions match TRBD2. Germline values: CDR1 SEHNR, CDR2 FQNEAQ (reference sequence). CDR3 length: 18 amino acids. The CDR3 bases are TGTTCCAGCAGCTCACCGGGACTAGGAACTTCGAACACCGGGGAGCTGTTTTTT. Amino acid sequence: CSSSSPGLGTSNTGELFF.

The chain is built from TRBV21-1 and TRBJ2-5; the table's D call of TRBD1 was not tested on the DNA. TRBV21-1 constitutes a pseudogene. The CDR3 runs 13 residues. The chain's CDR3 is CASSETDQETQYF. The CDR3 nucleotides are TGTGCCAGCAGCGAAACAGACCAAGAGACCCAGTACTTC.

This clone occurred a few times. As DNA, the CDR3 is TGTGCCAGCTCACCAGGGACAGGGGCCTACGAGCAGTACTTC. The encoded protein is CASSPGTGAYEQYF. This chain uses TRBV18 with TRBJ2-7; 10 bases are a match to TRBD1. The ends lost 2 bases at V and 2 bases at J; junction bases unmatched: 0. The length of the CDR3 is 14 residues. Germline V lookup: CDR1 KGHSH, CDR2 LQKENI.

The chain employs TRBV7-9 and TRBJ1-1, with a weak D call TRBD1 (5 bases). CDR1 SEHNR and CDR2 FQNEAQ come from the germline V gene (reference sequence). Between the trimmed V and J ends, which lost 1 base and 9 bases, there was a span of 15 bases. The CDR3 is made up of 14 amino acids. The DNA for the CDR3 is TGTGCCAGCAGCTTAGTGGGGGGTCCGGGGAAAGCTTTCTTT. Protein sequence: CASSLVGGPGKAFF.